The next 29 T cell receptor beta chains were all read from a single sample in a study of technical replicates of blood from several donors. Using immunoSEQ multiplex PCR, the repertoire was profiled, and TCRdb retains in-frame clones only, with some absent. Seen here are over 85,000 clones, about 94% observed once, and the top ten hold around 0.25%. Material for sequencing was T cells isolated from PBMCs. The receptors come from a human donor in good health.

The chain couples TRBV6-4 to TRBJ2-2; 11 bases line up with TRBD2. Germline CDR1 MRHNA, CDR2 SNTAGT. Trimming took 2 bases from V and 6 from J; bases not matched to a gene: 5. This CDR3 has 16 residues. The CDR3 region is CASSDESSGRSGELFF. CDR3 DNA sequence: TGTGCCAGCAGTGACGAGTCTAGCGGGAGGTCCGGGGAGCTGTTTTTT.

The rearrangement joins TRBV28 to TRBJ1-2, with TRBD1 matching over 7 bases. V dropped 6 bases and J dropped 7; count of bases not matched to a gene: 14. The CDR3 contains 15 residues. The germline V gene has CDR1 MDHEN and CDR2 SYDVKM. This CDR3 reads CASRELGRGRGGYTF. The CDR3 DNA is TGTGCCAGCAGGGAGCTGGGTAGGGGGCGGGGTGGCTACACCTTC.

The rearrangement joins TRBV7-8 to TRBJ2-7; D is undetermined. Germline lookup yields CDR1 SGHVS and CDR2 FQNEAQ. Trimming took off 4 bases at V and 0 bases at J, with 10 bases between the two ends. This CDR3 is 14 amino acids long. This CDR3 reads CASSSDWLSYEQYF. The CDR3, as DNA: TGTGCCAGCAGCTCTGACTGGCTCTCCTACGAGCAGTACTTC.

This sequence joins TRBV27 and TRBJ2-4, with 8 bases aligning to TRBD2. Germline lookup yields CDR1 MNHEY and CDR2 SMNVEV (reference sequence). The V gene end was trimmed by 3 bases and the J gene end by 1 base; junction bases not matched to a gene: 5. The CDR3 runs to 16 residues. The CDR3 region is CASSFWTSSAKNIQYF. The CDR3 nucleotides are TGTGCCAGCAGTTTTTGGACTAGCAGTGCCAAAAACATTCAGTACTTC.

The chain recombines TRBV4-1 with TRBJ1-2; 7 bases agree with TRBD1. Trimming removed 1 base from V and 9 bases from J; junction bases left unmatched: 8. Germline assignment: CDR1 MGHRA and CDR2 YSYEKL. CDR3 size: 14 residues. The CDR3 region has the DNA TGCGCCAGCAGCCAAGTGCAAGACAGGGTCCGCTACACCTTC. Amino acid sequence: CASSQVQDRVRYTF.

DNA of the CDR3: TGTGCCAGCAACCTGAATAGCGGGAGGGGAGGCACAGATACGCAGTATTTT. Amino acid sequence: CASNLNSGRGGTDTQYF. J is TRBJ2-3 and V is TRBV7-8; 11 bases line up with TRBD2. The J segment lost 1 base and the V segment lost 7 bases, leaving 10 bases of the junction unmatched. Germline loops: CDR1 SGHVS, CDR2 FQNEAQ. CDR3 size: 17 residues.

This sequence joins TRBV27 and TRBJ2-1, with 8 bases that match TRBD1. The CDR3 covers 16 residues. V was clipped by 3 bases and J by 3 bases; unmatched bases: 7. Germline CDR1 and CDR2: MNHEY and SMNVEV (reference sequence). The DNA for the CDR3 is TGTGCCAGCAGTTTGAGTGCGGGACAGGTCTACAATGAGCAGTTCTTC. Translating it yields CASSLSAGQVYNEQFF.

This clone was seen just once. This chain links TRBV5-1 with TRBJ2-1; D is possibly TRBD2 (5 bases). Trimming shortened V by 6 bases and J by 7 bases, and 14 bases separated the two germline ends. The CDR3 has 13 amino acids. Germline V lookup: CDR1 SGHRS, CDR2 YFSETQ. Written as DNA, the CDR3 is TGCGCCAGCACCGGATGGGGAGAAAATGAGCAGTTCTTC. It codes for CASTGWGENEQFF. Combining the CDR3 with reference TRBV5-1 and TRBJ2-1 gives the whole variable domain KAGVTQTPRYLIKTRGQQVTLSCSPISGHRSVSWYQQTPGQGLQFLFEYFSETQRNKGNFPGRFSGRQFSNSRSEMNVSTLELGDSALYLCASTGWGENEQFFGPGTRLTVL.

This sequence joins TRBV27 and TRBJ1-4; tentative D call: TRBD1 (6 bases). In germline, CDR1 is MNHEY, CDR2 SMNVEV (reference sequence). CDR3 length: 16 amino acids. With 1 base removed from V and 3 bases from J, the gap between germline ends came to 12 bases. The CDR3 here is CASSLFSGAPNEKLFF. In DNA, the CDR3 is TGTGCCAGCAGTTTATTTTCAGGGGCGCCTAATGAAAAACTGTTTTTT.

This chain joins TRBV5-1 and TRBJ2-7; 10 bases line up with TRBD2. CDR3 length: 19 residues. In germline, CDR1 is SGHRS, CDR2 YFSETQ. Losses at the gene ends were 4 bases for V and 0 bases for J; bases not matched to a gene: 16. DNA of the CDR3: TGCGCCAGCAGCCCTAACCAAAAACCTAGCGGGAGATACTCCTACGAGCAGTACTTC. It translates to CASSPNQKPSGRYSYEQYF.

J is TRBJ2-3 and V is TRBV7-9; D perhaps matches TRBD1 (5 bases). This CDR3 has 15 amino acids. Trimming shortened V by 2 bases and J by 5 bases, and 14 bases separated the two germline ends. Germline V lookup: CDR1 SEHNR, CDR2 FQNEAQ (reference sequence). The CDR3 DNA follows: TGTGCCAGCAGCTTACTGGCAGGGATGGGAGATACGCAGTATTTT. This codes for CASSLLAGMGDTQYF.

The chain couples TRBV25-1 to TRBJ2-7; D is unresolved. This CDR3 spans 14 amino acids. Trimming cost V 3 bases and J 5 bases, with 14 bases left between them. Germline lookup yields CDR1 MGHDK and CDR2 SYGVNS. CDR3 in amino acids: CASSESEVVHEQYF. In DNA, the CDR3 is TGTGCCAGCAGTGAGTCCGAGGTTGTCCACGAGCAGTACTTC.

V gene TRBV19 combines with J gene TRBJ2-5; 10 bases agree with TRBD1. The CDR3 sequence is 14 residues long. The trim removed 9 bases at V and 4 bases at J, leaving 8 bases unmatched. The germline gives CDR1 LNHDA, CDR2 SQIVND (reference sequence). CDR3 nucleotide sequence: TGTGCCAGCCTGGGACAGGGGCCACTAGAGACCCAGTACTTC. Amino acid sequence: CASLGQGPLETQYF.

The chain recombines TRBV6-5 with TRBJ1-5; TRBD1 aligns across 7 bases. Germline CDR1 MNHEY, CDR2 SVGAGI. The CDR3 contains 13 residues. V lost 6 bases to trimming and J lost 9 bases; unmatched junction nucleotides: 8. The CDR3: CASRPGQFRPQHF. The CDR3 region has the DNA TGTGCCAGCAGGCCGGGACAGTTTCGGCCCCAGCATTTT.

The chain recombines TRBV19 with TRBJ1-5, with 9 positions matching TRBD1. Germline CDR1 LNHDA, CDR2 SQIVND (reference sequence). V gave up 5 bases and J gave up 5 bases; unmatched junction bases: 4. The CDR3 is 14 residues long. CDR3 region: CASSRQGEDQPQHF. The CDR3 nucleotides are TGTGCCAGTAGTCGACAGGGGGAAGATCAGCCCCAGCATTTT. The variable domain in full, completed from reference TRBV19 and TRBJ1-5, reads DGGITQSPKYLFRKEGQNVTLSCEQNLNHDAMYWYRQDPGQGLRLIYYSQIVNDFQKGDIAEGYSVSREKKESFPLTVTSAQKNPTAFYLCASSRQGEDQPQHFGDGTRLSIL.

The chain uses TRBV27 and TRBJ2-1, with 12 bases identical to TRBD2. The CDR3 has 13 amino acids. V shed 5 bases and J 15 bases; nucleotides not matched to a gene: 8. The V gene's germline CDR1 is MNHEY and CDR2 SMNVEV (reference sequence). In DNA, the CDR3 is TGTGCCAGCAGTCCGCCGACTAGCGGGAGACGGTTCTTC. Protein: CASSPPTSGRRFF.

As to this clone: Additional DNA sequences in this sample encode the identical CDR3. V gene TRBV4-1 combines with J gene TRBJ1-1; TRBD1 aligns across 7 bases. J gave up 3 bases and V 4 bases, and 2 bases lay outside the gene matches. CDR3 length equals 13 residues. The germline V gene encodes CDR1 MGHRA and CDR2 YSYEKL. CDR3 protein: CASSRQGDTEAFF. CDR3 coding DNA: TGCGCCAGCAGCCGACAGGGAGACACTGAAGCTTTCTTT.

V and J are TRBV28 and TRBJ1-3; D not certain. Trimming took 2 bases from V and 2 from J, leaving 13 bases between them. The germline CDR1 and CDR2 sequences are MDHEN and SYDVKM. The CDR3 runs 16 residues. The CDR3 DNA follows: TGTGCCAGCAGTTTAGGGTTGGGGAGAGCTGGAAACACCATATATTTT. Encoded protein: CASSLGLGRAGNTIYF.

The chain joins TRBV6-4 to TRBJ2-1; 12 bases fit TRBD2. The V gene end was trimmed by 0 bases and the J gene end by 6 bases; junction bases not matched to a gene: 0. The germline V gene encodes CDR1 MRHNA and CDR2 SNTAGT. This CDR3 region has 15 residues. CDR3 amino acids: CASSDSTSGSNEQFF. The CDR3 nucleotides are TGTGCCAGCAGTGACTCGACTAGCGGGAGCAATGAGCAGTTCTTC.

The chain carries TRBV9 and TRBJ2-7; 8 nucleotides align to TRBD2. CDR1 is SGDLS, CDR2 YYNGEE, per germline. After removal of 0 bases from V and 2 bases from J, the junction contained 4 bases not matched to a gene. This CDR3 comprises 15 residues. CDR3 region: CASSVGLAGTYEQYF. In nucleotides, the CDR3 is TGTGCCAGCAGCGTAGGGCTAGCGGGTACCTACGAGCAGTACTTC.

The rearrangement uses TRBV13 and TRBJ2-2, with 7 nucleotides matching TRBD1. Germline assignment: CDR1 PRHDT and CDR2 FYEKMQ (reference sequence). Germline trimming cut 5 bases from V and 3 bases from J; bases unmatched to any gene: 6. CDR3 length equals 15 residues. CDR3 in amino acids: CASSAPGTDTGELFF. CDR3 in DNA: TGTGCCAGCAGCGCCCCCGGGACAGACACCGGGGAGCTGTTTTTT. Using reference TRBV13 and TRBJ2-2 for the parts outside the CDR3, the full variable domain is AAGVIQSPRHLIKEKRETATLKCYPIPRHDTVYWYQQGPGQDPQFLISFYEKMQSDKGSIPDRFSAQQFSDYHSELNMSSLELGDSALYFCASSAPGTDTGELFFGEGSRLTVL.

V usage is TRBV2 and J usage is TRBJ1-5, with 9 nucleotides matching TRBD1. V dropped 3 bases and J dropped 6; count of bases not matched to a gene: 9. This CDR3 comprises 16 residues. Germline assignment: CDR1 SNHLY and CDR2 FYNNEI. CDR3 DNA: TGTGCCAGCAGTGAGTATATAGGGACAGGGACTCAGCCCCAGCATTTT. Residues: CASSEYIGTGTQPQHF.

This sequence joins TRBV7-9 and TRBJ2-1; no clear D gene. Deletions cut 5 bases from V and 6 bases from J, with 11 bases between. This CDR3 contains 13 residues. The germline V gene has CDR1 SEHNR and CDR2 FQNEAQ (reference sequence). The CDR3 here is CASSPTLSNEQFF. In DNA form, the CDR3 reads TGTGCCAGCAGCCCGACTCTGTCCAATGAGCAGTTCTTC.

V is TRBV7-9 and J is TRBJ1-1; 8 nucleotides agree with TRBD1. J lost 8 bases, V lost 1 base, and 9 bases had no gene match. The CDR3 has 15 amino acids. In germline, CDR1 is SEHNR, CDR2 FQNEAQ (reference sequence). The CDR3 coding sequence is TGTGCCAGCAGCTTAGAAGACAGGGGCTGGCCAGAAGCTTTCTTT. Translated, it gives CASSLEDRGWPEAFF.

The chain recombines TRBV6-6 with TRBJ1-1; D remains ambiguous. The CDR3 spans 14 residues. Germline CDR1 reads MNHNY; CDR2 reads SVGAGI (reference sequence). V was shortened by 2 bases and J by 0 bases, with 7 bases between the two germline ends. The CDR3 region is CASSYPGLNTEAFF. CDR3 bases: TGTGCCAGCAGTTACCCGGGATTGAACACTGAAGCTTTCTTT.

The rearrangement joins TRBV6-5 to TRBJ1-1; D is undetermined. Trimming left V 6 bases short and J 6 bases short, with 17 bases between. The CDR3 loop spans 14 amino acids. The germline V gene encodes CDR1 MNHEY and CDR2 SVGAGI. The CDR3: CASSLTVVRAEAFF. The CDR3 region has the DNA TGTGCCAGCAGCCTCACCGTGGTTCGAGCTGAAGCTTTCTTT.

As for this clone: At one boundary the junction diverges from the germline segment, which might be a read error. The CDR3 DNA follows: TGTGCTAGCAGCTTAGCGCTTGGAGCGGGCGGGGAGCTGTTTTTT. It encodes CASSLALGAGGELFF. This chain connects TRBV7-7 to TRBJ2-2; D might be TRBD2 (6 bases). CDR1 is SSHAT, CDR2 FNYEAQ, per germline (reference sequence). The CDR3 contains 15 residues.

J is TRBJ1-4 and V is TRBV7-6; no firm D call. Germline V CDR1 and CDR2: SGHVS, FNYEAQ. This CDR3 has 15 amino acids. V lost 6 bases and J 0 bases, leaving 11 bases between the germline ends. CDR3: CASRGDSSTNEKLFF. The DNA for the CDR3 is TGTGCCAGCAGGGGAGACTCCTCAACTAATGAAAAACTGTTTTTT. The variable domain in full, completed from reference TRBV7-6 and TRBJ1-4, reads GAGVSQSPRYKVTKRGQDVALRCDPISGHVSLYWYRQALGQGPEFLTYFNYEAQQDKSGLPNDRFSAERPEGSISTLTIQRTEQRDSAMYRCASRGDSSTNEKLFFGSGTQLSVL.

The chain joins TRBV6-5 to TRBJ2-3; D remains ambiguous. This CDR3 comprises 12 residues. V lost 7 bases and J lost 5, with 10 bases in between. Germline CDR1 and CDR2: MNHEY and SVGAGI. The CDR3 coding sequence is TGTGCCAGCAACTCGAATTTAGATACGCAGTATTTT. As protein: CASNSNLDTQYF.